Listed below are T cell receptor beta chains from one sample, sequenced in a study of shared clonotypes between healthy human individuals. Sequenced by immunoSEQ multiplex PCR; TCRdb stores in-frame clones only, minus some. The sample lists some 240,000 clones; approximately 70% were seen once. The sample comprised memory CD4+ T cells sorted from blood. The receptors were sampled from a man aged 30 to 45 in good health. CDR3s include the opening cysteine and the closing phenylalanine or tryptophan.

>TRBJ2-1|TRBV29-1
CSVSSGSWVDEQFF
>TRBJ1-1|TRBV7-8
CASSRGPGRQAMNTEAFF
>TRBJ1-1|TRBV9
CASSVMGSGKTEAFF
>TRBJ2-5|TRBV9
CASSLLGYKGETQYF
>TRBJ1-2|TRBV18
CASSPTVNTRTDGYTF
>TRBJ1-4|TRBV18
CASSPLGGYEKLFF
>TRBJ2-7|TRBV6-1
CASRLAGSSYEQYF
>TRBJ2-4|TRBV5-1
CASSLEARGRGALAKNIQYF
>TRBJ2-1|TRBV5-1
CASRWREMDNEQFF
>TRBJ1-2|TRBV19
CASSPWRKRGYGYTF
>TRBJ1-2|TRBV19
CASVSGFYGYTF
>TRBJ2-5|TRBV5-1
CASSLVSQGETQYF
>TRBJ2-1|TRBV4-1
CASSQGLGTAYNEQFF
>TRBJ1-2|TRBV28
CASSRFPYGYTF
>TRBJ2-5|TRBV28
CASSSRREERETQYF
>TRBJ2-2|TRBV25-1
CASSGDANTGELFF
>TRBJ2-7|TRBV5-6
CASSLEQYYTYEQYF
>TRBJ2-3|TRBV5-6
CASSLVRGAHTDTQYF
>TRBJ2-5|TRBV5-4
CASSLGRGQETQYF
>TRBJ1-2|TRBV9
CASSVGAGGGYTF
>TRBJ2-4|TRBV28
CASSFSPGIIQYF
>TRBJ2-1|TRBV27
CASSPGVAGVYNEQFF
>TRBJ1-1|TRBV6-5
CAIASRGLKTEAFF
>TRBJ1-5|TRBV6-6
CATGQGSNQPQHF
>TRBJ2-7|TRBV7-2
CASSSSGRYEQYF
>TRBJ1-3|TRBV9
CASSVEGGPRNTIYF
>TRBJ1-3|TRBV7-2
CASSFTSSGNTIYF
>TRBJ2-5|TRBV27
CASSLSRSGQGKRGTQYF
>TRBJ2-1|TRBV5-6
CASSSVGEKVEQFF
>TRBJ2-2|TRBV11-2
CASSLKAGGELFF
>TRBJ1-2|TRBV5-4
CASSLGGQGGSYGYTF
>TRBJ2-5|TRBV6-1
CASRAGTLTETQYF
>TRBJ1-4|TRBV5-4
CASSLAAGAQGEKLFF
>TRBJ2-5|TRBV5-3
CARKQRQETQYF
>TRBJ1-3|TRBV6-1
CASSEIVRSSGNTIYF
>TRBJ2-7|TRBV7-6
CASSRTSGIYEQYF
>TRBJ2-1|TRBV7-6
CASSLGAGGDLGKQFF
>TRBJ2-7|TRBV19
CASSARRPGVYEQYF
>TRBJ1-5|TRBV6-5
CASSRSLAEPQHF
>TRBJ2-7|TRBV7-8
CASSVGTGLSYEQYF
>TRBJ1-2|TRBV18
CASSPGGKNGYTF
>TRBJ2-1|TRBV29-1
CSVALGSGRGRDEQFF
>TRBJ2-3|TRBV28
CASSRVDTQYF
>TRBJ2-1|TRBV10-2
CASKVAGGWNEQFF
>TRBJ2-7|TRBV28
CASTLGLAGGYEQYF
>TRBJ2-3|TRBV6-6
CASSYWPSTDTQYF
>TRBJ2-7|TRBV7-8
CASSLVQGAWGEQYF
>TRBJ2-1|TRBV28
CASWRENNEQFF
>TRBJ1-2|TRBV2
CASSDGQGGYGYTF
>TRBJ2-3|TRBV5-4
CASSPARAGVADTQYF
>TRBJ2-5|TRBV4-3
CASSLGGGNQETQYF
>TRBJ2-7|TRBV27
CASRPAKVLSEQYF
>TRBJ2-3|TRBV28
CASTGGGARLDTQYF